The 12 T cell receptor beta chains listed next were all sequenced from one sample in a study of early T cells in non-severe SARS-CoV-2 infection. TCRdb reanalysed the 5' RACE reads using MiXCR and keeps one entry per CDR3 protein. This table holds about 11,000 distinct CDR3 sequences, roughly 4.4% found once. Input material: whole blood. Receptor source: an adult who was a healthcare worker with PCR-confirmed SARS-CoV-2 infection or an uninfected control (not recorded which).

The rearrangement joins TRBV7-2 to TRBJ1-6; 9 nucleotides match TRBD1. The CDR3 runs 15 residues. Germline trimming cut 5 bases from V and 7 bases from J; bases unmatched to any gene: 6. CDR1 and CDR2 from the germline V gene are SGHTA and FQGNSA. The DNA for the CDR3 is TGTGCCAGCAGCCCAGGGACAGGGTCCAATTCACCCCTCCACTTT. Protein product: CASSPGTGSNSPLHF.

This clonotype was counted many times. The V and J genes are TRBV5-1 and TRBJ2-7; D may be TRBD2 (5 bases). CDR3 length: 14 residues. CDR1 is SGHRS and CDR2 is YFSETQ in the germline V gene. Between the trimmed V and J ends, which lost 4 bases and 1 base, there was a span of 12 bases. In DNA, the CDR3 is TGCGCCAGCAGCGAGGTACGGGGTTCCTACGAGCAGTACTTC. Translation: CASSEVRGSYEQYF.

Only a few counts were recorded for this clonotype. V and J are TRBV29-1 and TRBJ1-3; D is ambiguous. Germline V lookup: CDR1 SQVTM, CDR2 ANQGSEA. Trimming removed 8 bases at V and 0 bases at J, with 14 bases between. The CDR3 has 14 residues. In DNA form, the CDR3 reads TGCAGCATCAATAGTGACATCTCTGGAAACACCATATATTTT. Amino acids: CSINSDISGNTIYF. Together with reference TRBV29-1 and TRBJ1-3, the CDR3 gives the full variable domain: SAVISQKPSRDICQRGTSLTIQCQVDSQVTMMFWYRQQPGQSLTLIATANQGSEATYESGFVIDKFPISRPNLTFSTLTVSNMSPEDSSIYLCSINSDISGNTIYFGEGSWLTVV.

The table lists this clonotype with many counts. The chain joins TRBV12-3 or TRBV12-4 to TRBJ2-7, with TRBD1 matching over 10 bases. CDR3 length equals 15 residues. After removal of 5 bases from V and 5 bases from J, the junction contained 9 bases not matched to a gene. In DNA, the CDR3 is TGTGCCAGCAGTGCCCGGGACAGGGGAGTCCACGAGCAGTACTTC. Its translation is CASSARDRGVHEQYF.

The chain combines TRBV7-8 with TRBJ2-7, with D maybe TRBD1 (6 bases). The CDR3 is 12 residues long. V lost 8 bases to trimming and J lost 1 base, with 9 bases between them. CDR1 SGHVS and CDR2 FQNEAQ come from the germline V gene. The CDR3 DNA sequence: TGTGCCAGCGGACAGCTTTCCTACGAGCAGTACTTC. The encoded protein is CASGQLSYEQYF.

This clonotype was recorded many times. This sequence joins TRBV20-1 and TRBJ2-3; D may match TRBD1 or TRBD2 (5 bases each). V lost 5 bases to trimming and J lost 2 bases, with 14 bases between them. The CDR3 covers 14 residues. Germline CDR1 reads DFQATT; CDR2 reads SNEGSKA (reference sequence). The CDR3 loop reads CSAPKTGTTDTQYF. CDR3 sequence (DNA): TGCAGTGCTCCAAAAACGGGGACCACAGATACGCAGTATTTT.

This clonotype is classed as medium-sized (0.01 to 0.1%). J is TRBJ2-1 and V is TRBV29-1, with 8 bases fitting TRBD1. With 3 bases clipped from V and 2 bases from J, the junction kept 6 bases outside the gene matches. Germline V lookup: CDR1 SQVTM, CDR2 ANQGSEA. CDR3 length: 15 residues. Here the CDR3 reads CSVDRATGAYNEQFF. For the CDR3, the DNA is TGCAGCGTTGACCGCGCGACAGGGGCCTACAATGAGCAGTTCTTC.

This clonotype ranks as medium-sized. The chain couples TRBV2 to TRBJ2-5, with 11 bases lining up with TRBD1. After removal of 8 bases from V and 2 bases from J, the junction contained 7 bases not matched to a gene. Germline V gene lookup returns CDR1 SNHLY and CDR2 FYNNEI. The CDR3 sequence is 15 residues long. CDR3 DNA: TGTGCCAGCGGGGACAGGGGGGATCCTCAAGAGACCCAGTACTTC. It specifies CASGDRGDPQETQYF.

By sample share, this clonotype is medium-sized (0.01 to 0.1%). The V call is TRBV7-3, the J call TRBJ2-2; D is uncertain. The CDR3 runs to 15 residues. Deletions cut 0 bases from V and 7 bases from J, with 12 bases between. The V gene's germline CDR1 is SGHTA and CDR2 FQGTGA. CDR3 loop: CASSLTWQAGGELFF. DNA of the CDR3: TGTGCCAGCAGCTTAACGTGGCAGGCTGGCGGGGAGCTGTTTTTT.

The sample holds many counts of this clonotype. This sequence joins TRBV5-1 and TRBJ2-7, with D perhaps assigned TRBD1 or TRBD2 (5 bases each). The V gene lost 4 bases and the J gene lost 1 base, with 12 bases spanning the gap. CDR1 and CDR2 from the germline V gene are SGHRS and YFSETQ. This CDR3 comprises 14 residues. The CDR3 DNA reads TGCGCCAGCAGCACGCAGGGACCATCCTACGAGCAGTACTTC. Translation: CASSTQGPSYEQYF. The full variable domain, in which reference TRBV5-1 and TRBJ2-7 provide the parts outside the CDR3, is KAGVTQTPRYLIKTRGQQVTLSCSPISGHRSVSWYQQTPGQGLQFLFEYFSETQRNKGNFPGRFSGRQFSNSRSEMNVSTLELGDSALYLCASSTQGPSYEQYFGPGTRLTVT.

This clonotype was picked up many times. The rearrangement joins TRBV7-2 to TRBJ1-6; a weak D match, TRBD1 (6 bases). Germline assignment: CDR1 SGHTA and CDR2 FQGNSA. The V end was cut by 4 bases, the J end by 6 bases, with 16 bases between. This CDR3 is 16 amino acids long. The CDR3 region is CASSSGLAGANSPLHF. The CDR3 DNA reads TGTGCCAGCAGCTCTGGGCTAGCGGGGGCTAATTCACCCCTCCACTTT.

In this sample, this clonotype is medium-sized. The CDR3 coding sequence is TGTGCCAGCAGTTTTGAGATGCTATCAAAAGATACGCAGTATTTT. It encodes CASSFEMLSKDTQYF. V and J are TRBV12-3 or TRBV12-4 and TRBJ2-3; no clear D. The V end was cut by 3 bases, the J end by 5 bases, with 15 bases between. The CDR3 runs to 15 residues.